A single sample gave rise to the 21 T cell receptor beta chains below, sequenced in a study of yellow fever vaccine responses in identical twins. One entry per CDR3 protein results from TCRdb running MiXCR on the RT-PCR reads. The repertoire holds 6,000 to 9,000 distinct CDR3 sequences, about 82% seen once, with 0.9% to 1.5% in the top ten. This sample comprised T cells from blood (PBMCs), unsorted or a sorted subset (not recorded which), obtained before or after yellow fever vaccination (not recorded which). Receptors were obtained from a woman aged 18-30 years who received the yellow fever vaccine.

The chain recombines TRBV18 with TRBJ2-2, with D uncertain. V lost 1 base and J lost 3, with 3 bases in between. The germline V gene encodes CDR1 KGHSH and CDR2 LQKENI. The CDR3 covers 13 residues. The CDR3 loop reads CASSPRDTGELFF. In DNA, the CDR3 is TGTGCCAGCTCACCACGCGACACCGGGGAGCTGTTTTTT.

The V and J genes are TRBV25-1 and TRBJ2-7; 7 nucleotides align to TRBD2. The CDR3 is 13 residues long. CDR1 and CDR2 from the germline V gene are MGHDK and SYGVNS. Germline trimming cut 7 bases from V and 3 bases from J; bases unmatched to any gene: 6. The CDR3 region is CASTGGTIYEQYF. The CDR3 DNA follows: TGTGCCAGCACTGGAGGGACTATCTACGAGCAGTACTTC.

CDR3 protein: CASSLTSGGKTQYF. The CDR3 coding sequence is TGTGCCAGCAGTCTAACTAGCGGGGGAAAGACCCAGTACTTC. This chain links TRBV3-1 with TRBJ2-5, with 11 positions matching TRBD2. Germline lookup yields CDR1 LGHDT and CDR2 YNNKEL (reference sequence). V dropped 6 bases and J dropped 6; count of bases not matched to a gene: 6. CDR3 length: 14 residues.

V is TRBV29-1 and J is TRBJ2-6; D is uncertain. The CDR3 covers 13 residues. CDR1 SQVTM and CDR2 ANQGSEA come from the germline V gene. V lost 6 bases and J 0 bases, leaving 6 bases between the germline ends. CDR3 coding DNA: TGCAGCGTAACAAGCTCTGGGGCCAACGTCCTGACTTTC. This codes for CSVTSSGANVLTF.

This chain links TRBV2 with TRBJ1-5; D is uncertain. With 3 bases removed from V and 6 bases from J, the gap between germline ends came to 12 bases. This CDR3 region has 14 residues. Germline V lookup: CDR1 SNHLY, CDR2 FYNNEI. CDR3 nucleotides: TGTGCCAGCAGTGATGTAGGTCCCGGTCAGCCCCAGCATTTT. As protein: CASSDVGPGQPQHF.

This rearrangement joins TRBV28 to TRBJ2-3; no reliable D call. Germline CDR1 is MDHEN and CDR2 is SYDVKM. Trimming stripped 2 bases from V and 4 bases from J, with 13 bases between. This CDR3 region has 15 residues. The chain's CDR3 is CASSLIGPRADTQYF. The CDR3 region has the DNA TGTGCCAGCAGTTTAATCGGCCCTAGAGCAGATACGCAGTATTTT.

This clonotype was counted a few times. J is TRBJ1-2 and V is TRBV21-1; the tabulated D call, TRBD1, remains unverified against the DNA. TRBV21-1 is a recognized pseudogene. CDR3 length: 15 residues. The chain's CDR3 is CASSKVDREGYGYTF. CDR3 nucleotide sequence: TGTGCCAGCAGCAAAGTGGACAGGGAAGGCTATGGCTACACCTTC.

This clonotype was observed a single time. This rearrangement joins TRBV11-3 to TRBJ1-1, with a possible D match to TRBD1 (6 bases). Germline V gene sequence: CDR1 SGHNT, CDR2 YENEEA. V gave up 2 bases and J gave up 4 bases, with 8 bases separating them. The CDR3 length is 13 residues. This CDR3 reads CASSLRGVTEAFF. CDR3 bases: TGTGCCAGCAGCTTAAGGGGGGTCACTGAAGCTTTCTTT.

The chain joins TRBV24-1 to TRBJ1-5, with D unresolved. V was cut by 2 bases and J by 12 bases, with 13 bases left in between. CDR1 is KGHDR and CDR2 is SFDVKD in the germline V gene. This CDR3 comprises 13 residues. CDR3 DNA sequence: TGTGCCACCAGTGATTCGAAAGCCGGGGTCCAGCATTTT. Its protein product is CATSDSKAGVQHF.

This clonotype was recorded a few times. V is TRBV10-3 and J is TRBJ1-5; 10 bases fit TRBD1. Germline loops: CDR1 ENHRY, CDR2 SYGVKD. The junction had 9 bases not matched to a gene; V was cut back by 2 bases and J by 2 bases. This CDR3 is built from 18 residues. This chain's CDR3 is CAISEPRQGASGNQPQHF. CDR3 sequence (DNA): TGTGCCATCAGTGAGCCCCGACAGGGGGCCTCGGGCAATCAGCCCCAGCATTTT.

The genes are TRBV27 and TRBJ1-4, with D maybe TRBD1 (5 bases). Trimming left V 1 base short and J 8 bases short, with 8 bases between. This CDR3 is 13 amino acids long. CDR1 is MNHEY and CDR2 is SMNVEV in the germline V gene (reference sequence). The CDR3: CASSLFGGEKLFF. In DNA form, the CDR3 reads TGTGCCAGCAGTTTATTTGGGGGAGAAAAACTGTTTTTT.

This chain uses TRBV14 with TRBJ2-1, with D uncertain. CDR1 is SGHDN and CDR2 is FVKESK in the germline V gene. This CDR3 region has 13 residues. Trimming took 0 bases from V and 5 from J, leaving 5 bases between them. The CDR3 is CASSQEIHNEQFF. The CDR3 DNA follows: TGTGCCAGCAGCCAAGAAATCCACAATGAGCAGTTCTTC.

This clonotype was observed a few times. The J gene is TRBJ2-7, the V gene TRBV11-2; D possibly corresponds to TRBD1 (6 bases). The V and J ends lost 4 bases and 4 bases respectively, with 11 bases between them. Per the germline V gene, CDR1 is SGHAT and CDR2 is FQNNGV. The CDR3 loop spans 13 amino acids. Here the CDR3 reads CASSSNREYEQYF. CDR3 coding DNA: TGTGCCAGCAGCTCCAACAGGGAGTACGAGCAGTACTTC.

The chain combines TRBV10-3 with TRBJ2-5, with D hard to call. The CDR3 has 15 amino acids. Germline V gives CDR1 ENHRY, CDR2 SYGVKD. V shed 3 bases and J shed 1 base, with 12 bases lying between them. The CDR3 bases are TGTGCCATCAGTGAACTATCCGTGCCCCAAGAGACCCAGTACTTC. It translates to CAISELSVPQETQYF.

The rearrangement links TRBV24-1 to TRBJ2-3, with D possibly matching TRBD2 (6 bases). Germline V CDR1 and CDR2: KGHDR, SFDVKD. V lost 1 base and J 0 bases, leaving 10 bases between the germline ends. The CDR3 is 16 amino acids. This CDR3 is CATSDLGGTSTDTQYF. The CDR3 DNA sequence: TGTGCCACCAGTGATTTAGGCGGGACTAGCACAGATACGCAGTATTTT.

This chain joins TRBV29-1 and TRBJ2-5; 9 nucleotides agree with TRBD1. The CDR3 contains 15 residues. Germline V gene data show CDR1 as SQVTM and CDR2 as ANQGSEA. Unmatched junction bases numbered 15, after V lost 8 bases and J lost 5 bases. DNA of the CDR3: TGCAGCTTCAAACCCGGGACAGGGTTACGGGAGACCCAGTACTTC. It specifies CSFKPGTGLRETQYF.

This clonotype was detected once. The chain carries TRBV13 and TRBJ1-5; possible D gene TRBD1, 5 bases. The ends were cut back, 7 bases at V and 5 bases at J, with 12 bases in the middle. The CDR3 has 13 residues. Per germline, CDR1 PRHDT and CDR2 FYEKMQ (reference sequence). The DNA of the CDR3 is TGTGCCAGCACCAATGGGGGGTATCAGCCCCAGCATTTT. Amino acids: CASTNGGYQPQHF. Combining the CDR3 with reference TRBV13 and TRBJ1-5 gives the whole variable domain AAGVIQSPRHLIKEKRETATLKCYPIPRHDTVYWYQQGPGQDPQFLISFYEKMQSDKGSIPDRFSAQQFSDYHSELNMSSLELGDSALYFCASTNGGYQPQHFGDGTRLSIL.

The rearrangement uses TRBV7-2 and TRBJ2-3; the match to TRBD2 covers 8 bases. The CDR3 loop spans 19 amino acids. Per germline, CDR1 SGHTA and CDR2 FQGNSA. J was trimmed by 2 bases and V by 0 bases; bases with no gene match: 13. CDR3: CASSLAVSGMVPATDTQYF. The CDR3 nucleotides read TGTGCCAGCAGCTTAGCGGTTAGCGGGATGGTTCCGGCCACAGATACGCAGTATTTT. Full variable domain (missing parts from reference TRBV7-2 and TRBJ2-3): GAGVSQSPSNKVTEKGKDVELRCDPISGHTALYWYRQSLGQGLEFLIYFQGNSAPDKSGLPSDRFSAERTGGSVSTLTIQRTQQEDSAVYLCASSLAVSGMVPATDTQYFGPGTRLTVL.

The chain is built from TRBV18 and TRBJ2-2; 7 bases fit TRBD1. The J segment lost 3 bases and the V segment lost 6 bases, leaving 7 bases of the junction unmatched. CDR1 is KGHSH, CDR2 LQKENI, per germline. The CDR3 is 15 amino acids. The DNA for the CDR3 is TGTGCCAGCTCGTCAGGGGGTCCTCACACCGGGGAGCTGTTTTTT. As protein: CASSSGGPHTGELFF.

The genes are TRBV14 and TRBJ1-2; tentative D call: TRBD1 (6 bases). CDR3 length: 17 amino acids. The germline V and J ends were trimmed by 3 bases and 3 bases, with 20 bases remaining between them. Germline-derived CDR1 and CDR2 are SGHDN and FVKESK. The CDR3 region is CASSHLRSGGEHYGYTF. The CDR3 DNA follows: TGTGCCAGCAGCCACCTCCGGTCGGGGGGCGAGCACTATGGCTACACCTTC.

The chain couples TRBV11-2 to TRBJ1-4; D not certain. CDR1 is SGHAT, CDR2 FQNNGV, per germline. CDR3 size: 12 residues. V lost 3 bases and J lost 10, with 9 bases in between. CDR3 DNA: TGTGCCAGCAGCTTGTTTTCCGGAAAACTGTTTTTT. Translated, it gives CASSLFSGKLFF.